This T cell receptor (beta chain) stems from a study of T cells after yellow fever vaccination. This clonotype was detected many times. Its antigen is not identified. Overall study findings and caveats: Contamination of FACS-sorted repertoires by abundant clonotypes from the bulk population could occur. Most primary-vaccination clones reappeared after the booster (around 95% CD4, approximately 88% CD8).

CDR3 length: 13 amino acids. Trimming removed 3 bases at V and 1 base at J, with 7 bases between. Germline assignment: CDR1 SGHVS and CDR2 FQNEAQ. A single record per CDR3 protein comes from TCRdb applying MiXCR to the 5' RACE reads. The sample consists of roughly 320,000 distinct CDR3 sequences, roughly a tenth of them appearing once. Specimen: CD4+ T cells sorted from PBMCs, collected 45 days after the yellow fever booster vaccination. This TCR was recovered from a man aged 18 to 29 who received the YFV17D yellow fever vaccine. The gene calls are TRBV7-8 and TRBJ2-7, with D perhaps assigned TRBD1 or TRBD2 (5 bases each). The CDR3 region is CASSFGGSYEQYV. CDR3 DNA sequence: TGTGCCAGCAGCTTTGGGGGTTCCTACGAGCAGTACGTC.